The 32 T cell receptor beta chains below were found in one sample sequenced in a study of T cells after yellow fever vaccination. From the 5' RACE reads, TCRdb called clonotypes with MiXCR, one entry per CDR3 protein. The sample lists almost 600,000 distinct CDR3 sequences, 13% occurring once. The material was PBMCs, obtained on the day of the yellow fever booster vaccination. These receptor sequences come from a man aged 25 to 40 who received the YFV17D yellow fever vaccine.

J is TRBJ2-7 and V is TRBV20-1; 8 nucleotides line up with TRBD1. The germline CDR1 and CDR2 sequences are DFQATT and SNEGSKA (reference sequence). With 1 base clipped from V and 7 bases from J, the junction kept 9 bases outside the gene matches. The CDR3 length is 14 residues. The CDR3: CSARVPDRGKEQYF. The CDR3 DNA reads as TGCAGTGCTAGAGTCCCCGACAGGGGTAAAGAGCAGTACTTC.

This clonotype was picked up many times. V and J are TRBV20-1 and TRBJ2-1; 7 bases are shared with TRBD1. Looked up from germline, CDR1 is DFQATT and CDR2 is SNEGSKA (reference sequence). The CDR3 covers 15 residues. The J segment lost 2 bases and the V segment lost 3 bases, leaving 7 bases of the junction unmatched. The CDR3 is CSASRFDRAYNEQFF. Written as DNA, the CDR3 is TGCAGTGCTAGCCGTTTCGACAGGGCCTACAATGAGCAGTTCTTC.

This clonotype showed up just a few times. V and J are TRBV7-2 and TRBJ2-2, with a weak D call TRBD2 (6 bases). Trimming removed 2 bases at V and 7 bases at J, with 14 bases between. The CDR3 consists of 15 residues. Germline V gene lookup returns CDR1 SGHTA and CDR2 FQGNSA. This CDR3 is CASSLQAGWGGELFF. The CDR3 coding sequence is TGTGCCAGCAGCTTACAGGCGGGATGGGGCGGGGAGCTGTTTTTT.

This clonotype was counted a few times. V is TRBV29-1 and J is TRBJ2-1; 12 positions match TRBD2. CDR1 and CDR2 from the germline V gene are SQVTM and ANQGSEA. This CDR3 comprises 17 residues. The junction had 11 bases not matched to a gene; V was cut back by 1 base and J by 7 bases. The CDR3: CSVEAETGTSGPNEQFF. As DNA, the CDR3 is TGCAGCGTTGAAGCGGAAACCGGGACTAGCGGGCCAAATGAGCAGTTCTTC.

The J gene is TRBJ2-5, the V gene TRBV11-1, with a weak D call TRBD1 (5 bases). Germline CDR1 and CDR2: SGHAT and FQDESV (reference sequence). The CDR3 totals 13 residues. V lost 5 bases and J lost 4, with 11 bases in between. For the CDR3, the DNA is TGTGCCAGCAGCATGCAGGGCGGAGAGACCCAGTACTTC. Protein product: CASSMQGGETQYF.

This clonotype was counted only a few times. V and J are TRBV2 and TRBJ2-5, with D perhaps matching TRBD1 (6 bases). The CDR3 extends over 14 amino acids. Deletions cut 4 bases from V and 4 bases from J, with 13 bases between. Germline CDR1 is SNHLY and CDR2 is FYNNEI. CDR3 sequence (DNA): TGTGCCAGCAGTGGTGTCAGGGGTGGAGAGACCCAGTACTTC. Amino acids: CASSGVRGGETQYF. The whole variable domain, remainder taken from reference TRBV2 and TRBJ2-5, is EPEVTQTPSHQVTQMGQEVILRCVPISNHLYFYWYRQILGQKVEFLVSFYNNEISEKSEIFDDQFSVERPDGSNFTLKIRSTKLEDSAMYFCASSGVRGGETQYFGPGTRLLVL.

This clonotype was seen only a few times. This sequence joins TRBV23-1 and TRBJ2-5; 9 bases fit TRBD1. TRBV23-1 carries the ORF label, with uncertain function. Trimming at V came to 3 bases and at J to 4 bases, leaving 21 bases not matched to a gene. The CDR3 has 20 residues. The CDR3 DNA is TGCGCCAGCAGTCACTGGGCCGACCCGGGACAGGGAAAGTCAGGAGAGACCCAGTACTTC. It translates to CASSHWADPGQGKSGETQYF.

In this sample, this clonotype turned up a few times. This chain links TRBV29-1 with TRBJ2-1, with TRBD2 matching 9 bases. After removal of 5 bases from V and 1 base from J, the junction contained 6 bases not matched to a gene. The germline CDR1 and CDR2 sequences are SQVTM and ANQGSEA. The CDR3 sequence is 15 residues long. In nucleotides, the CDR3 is TGCAGCGTTAGGAGTAGCGGGGGTTCCTACAATGAGCAGTTCTTC. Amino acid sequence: CSVRSSGGSYNEQFF.

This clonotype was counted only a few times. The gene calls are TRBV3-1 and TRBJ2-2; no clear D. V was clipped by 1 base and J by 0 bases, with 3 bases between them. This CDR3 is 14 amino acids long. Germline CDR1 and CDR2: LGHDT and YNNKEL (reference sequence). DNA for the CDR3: TGTGCCAGCAGCCAAGTTACGAACACCGGGGAGCTGTTTTTT. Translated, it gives CASSQVTNTGELFF.

The CDR3 DNA is TGTGCCAGCTCACCATCTTCAGGGCCAAGCCACGAGCAGTACTTC. Translation: CASSPSSGPSHEQYF. The gene calls are TRBV18 and TRBJ2-7; tentatively, D is TRBD1 (5 bases). The V gene's germline CDR1 is KGHSH and CDR2 LQKENI. The V and J ends lost 2 bases and 5 bases respectively, with 16 bases between them. The CDR3 runs to 15 residues.

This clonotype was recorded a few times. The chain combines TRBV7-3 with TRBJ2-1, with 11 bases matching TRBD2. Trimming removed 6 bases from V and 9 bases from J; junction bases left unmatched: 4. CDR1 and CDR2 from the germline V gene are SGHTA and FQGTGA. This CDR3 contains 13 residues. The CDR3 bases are TGTGCCAGCAGTCTGACTAGCGGGATTGAGCAGTTCTTC. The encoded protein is CASSLTSGIEQFF.

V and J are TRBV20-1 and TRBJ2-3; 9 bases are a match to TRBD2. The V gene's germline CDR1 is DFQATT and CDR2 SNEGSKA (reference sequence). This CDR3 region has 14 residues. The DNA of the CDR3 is TGCGGGGGAACGCTAGCGGGGACCACAGATACGCAGTATTTT. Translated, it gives CGGTLAGTTDTQYF.

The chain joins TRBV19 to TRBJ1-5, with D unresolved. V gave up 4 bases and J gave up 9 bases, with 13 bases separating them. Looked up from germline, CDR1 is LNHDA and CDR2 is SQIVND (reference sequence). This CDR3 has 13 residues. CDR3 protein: CASSKRNDSPQHF. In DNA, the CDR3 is TGTGCCAGTAGTAAACGGAATGATTCGCCCCAGCATTTT.

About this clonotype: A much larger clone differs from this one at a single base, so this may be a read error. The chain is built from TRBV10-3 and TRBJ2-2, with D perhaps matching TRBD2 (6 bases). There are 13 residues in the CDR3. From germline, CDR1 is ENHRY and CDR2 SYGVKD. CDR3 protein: CVIGGPNTGELFF. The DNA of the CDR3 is TGTGTCATCGGGGGACCGAACACCGGGGAGCTGTTTTTT.

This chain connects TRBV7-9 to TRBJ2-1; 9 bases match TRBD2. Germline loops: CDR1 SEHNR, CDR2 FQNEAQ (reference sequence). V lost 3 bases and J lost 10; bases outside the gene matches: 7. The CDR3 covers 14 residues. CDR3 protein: CASSLAGGPAEQFF. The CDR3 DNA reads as TGTGCCAGCAGCTTGGCGGGAGGGCCAGCGGAGCAGTTCTTC.

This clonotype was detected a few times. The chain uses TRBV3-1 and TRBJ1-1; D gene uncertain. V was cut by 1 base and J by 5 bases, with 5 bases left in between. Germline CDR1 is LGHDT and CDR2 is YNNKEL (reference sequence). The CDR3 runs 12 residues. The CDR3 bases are TGTGCCAGCAGCCAAGTGTGGACTGAAGCTTTCTTT. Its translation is CASSQVWTEAFF. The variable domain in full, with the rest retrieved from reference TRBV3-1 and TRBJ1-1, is DTAVSQTPKYLVTQMGNDKSIKCEQNLGHDTMYWYKQDSKKFLKIMFSYNNKELIINETVPNRFSPKSPDKAHLNLHINSLELGDSAVYFCASSQVWTEAFFGQGTRLTVV.

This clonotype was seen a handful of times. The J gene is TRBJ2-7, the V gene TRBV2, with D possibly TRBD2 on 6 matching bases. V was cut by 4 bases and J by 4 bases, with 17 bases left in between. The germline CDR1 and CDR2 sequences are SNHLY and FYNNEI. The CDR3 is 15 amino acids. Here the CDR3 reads CASSGTASGPYEQYF. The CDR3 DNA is TGTGCCAGCAGTGGGACCGCCAGCGGGCCTTACGAGCAGTACTTC.

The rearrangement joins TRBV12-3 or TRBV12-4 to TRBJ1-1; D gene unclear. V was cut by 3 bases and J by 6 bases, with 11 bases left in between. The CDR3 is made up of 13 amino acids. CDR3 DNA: TGTGCCAGCAGTTTTAGTCAGCCGGCTGAAGCTTTCTTT. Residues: CASSFSQPAEAFF.

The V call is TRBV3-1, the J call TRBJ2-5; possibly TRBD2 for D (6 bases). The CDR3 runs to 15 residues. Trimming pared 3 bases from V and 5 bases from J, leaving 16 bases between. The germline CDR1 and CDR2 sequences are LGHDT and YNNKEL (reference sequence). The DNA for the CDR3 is TGTGCCAGCAGCCACGAGCGCGCGGGGCAGGAGACCCAGTACTTC. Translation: CASSHERAGQETQYF.

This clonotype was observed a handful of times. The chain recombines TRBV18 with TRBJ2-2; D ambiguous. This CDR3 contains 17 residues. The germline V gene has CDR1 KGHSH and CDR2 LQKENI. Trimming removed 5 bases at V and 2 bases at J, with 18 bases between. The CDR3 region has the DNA TGTGCCAGCTCAAGAACCGCCTTGACCAGAAACACCGGGGAGCTGTTTTTT. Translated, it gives CASSRTALTRNTGELFF.

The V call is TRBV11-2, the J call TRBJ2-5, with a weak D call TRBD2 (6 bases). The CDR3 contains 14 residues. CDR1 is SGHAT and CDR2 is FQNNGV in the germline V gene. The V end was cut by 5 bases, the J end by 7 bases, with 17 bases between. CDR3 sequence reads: CASSGGTGLGTQYF. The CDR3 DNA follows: TGTGCCAGCAGCGGAGGGACGGGGCTGGGGACCCAGTACTTC.

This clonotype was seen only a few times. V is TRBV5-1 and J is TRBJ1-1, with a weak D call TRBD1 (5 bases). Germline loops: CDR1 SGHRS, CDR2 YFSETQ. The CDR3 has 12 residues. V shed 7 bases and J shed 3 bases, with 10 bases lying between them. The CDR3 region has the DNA TGCGCCAGCTCGCCGGGGGACACTGAAGCTTTCTTT. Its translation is CASSPGDTEAFF.

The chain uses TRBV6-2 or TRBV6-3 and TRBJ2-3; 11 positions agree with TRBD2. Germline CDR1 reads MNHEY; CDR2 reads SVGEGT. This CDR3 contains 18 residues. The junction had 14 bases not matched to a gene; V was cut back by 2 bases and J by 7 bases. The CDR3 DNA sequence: TGTGCCAGCAGTTACGTTTTTAATAGCGGGAGGGCCGAGAATACGCAGTATTTT. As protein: CASSYVFNSGRAENTQYF.

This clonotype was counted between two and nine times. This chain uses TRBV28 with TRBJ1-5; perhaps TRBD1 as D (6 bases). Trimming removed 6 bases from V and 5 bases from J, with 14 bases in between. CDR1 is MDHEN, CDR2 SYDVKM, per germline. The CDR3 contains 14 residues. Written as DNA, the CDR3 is TGTGCCAGCAGGGCGGACAGTTACCATCAGCCCCAGCATTTT. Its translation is CASRADSYHQPQHF.

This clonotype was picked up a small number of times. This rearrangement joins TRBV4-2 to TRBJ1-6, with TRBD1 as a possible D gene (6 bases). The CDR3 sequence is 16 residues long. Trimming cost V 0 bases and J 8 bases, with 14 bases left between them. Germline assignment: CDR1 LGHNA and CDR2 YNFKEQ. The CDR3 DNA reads TGTGCCAGCAGCCAAGATTTTTCAGGGGAAGATTCACCCCTCCACTTT. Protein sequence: CASSQDFSGEDSPLHF.

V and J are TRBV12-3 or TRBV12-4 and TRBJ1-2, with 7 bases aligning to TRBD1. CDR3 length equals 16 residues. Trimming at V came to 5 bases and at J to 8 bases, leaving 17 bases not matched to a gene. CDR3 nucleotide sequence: TGTGCCAGCAGTACCAGGGGGGGGGTATCGCGTCGCGGCTACACCTTC. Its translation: CASSTRGGVSRRGYTF.

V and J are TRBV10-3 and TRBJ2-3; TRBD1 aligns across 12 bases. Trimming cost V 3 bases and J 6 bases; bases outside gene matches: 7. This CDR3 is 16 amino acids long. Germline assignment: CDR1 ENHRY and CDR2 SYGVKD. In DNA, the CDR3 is TGTGCCATCAGTGACCCCGGGACAGGGGGCTCCGATACGCAGTATTTT. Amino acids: CAISDPGTGGSDTQYF.

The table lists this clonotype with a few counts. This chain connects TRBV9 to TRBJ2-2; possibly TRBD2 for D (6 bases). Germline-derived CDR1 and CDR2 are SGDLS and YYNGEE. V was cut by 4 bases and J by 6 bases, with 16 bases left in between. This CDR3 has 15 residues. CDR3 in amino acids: CASSPGEVRAGELFF. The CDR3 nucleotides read TGTGCCAGCAGCCCCGGGGAGGTCCGGGCCGGGGAGCTGTTTTTT.

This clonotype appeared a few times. This CDR3 is CASSSKRLGQGYNEQFF. The CDR3 DNA follows: TGTGCCAGCAGCTCGAAGCGGTTGGGACAGGGGTACAATGAGCAGTTCTTC. The V call is TRBV13, the J call TRBJ2-1; 10 nucleotides match TRBD1. The V and J ends lost 4 bases and 4 bases, in that order; junction bases with no gene match: 10. Germline V gives CDR1 PRHDT, CDR2 FYEKMQ (reference sequence). The CDR3 is 17 amino acids.

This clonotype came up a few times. DNA of the CDR3: TGTGCCAGCAGCCCCGTATGGAGCGGTGGCGAGCAGTACTTC. Encoded protein: CASSPVWSGGEQYF. The J gene is TRBJ2-7, the V gene TRBV7-9; D may be TRBD2 (5 bases). CDR1 is SEHNR and CDR2 is FQNEAQ in the germline V gene (reference sequence). The CDR3 sequence is 14 residues long. V was clipped by 5 bases and J by 6 bases, with 17 bases between them.

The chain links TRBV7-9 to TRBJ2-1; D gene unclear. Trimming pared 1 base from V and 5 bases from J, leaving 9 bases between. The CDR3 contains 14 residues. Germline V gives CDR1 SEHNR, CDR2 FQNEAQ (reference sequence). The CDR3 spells CASSLDGRHNEQFF. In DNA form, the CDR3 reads TGTGCCAGCAGCTTAGATGGTCGGCACAATGAGCAGTTCTTC.

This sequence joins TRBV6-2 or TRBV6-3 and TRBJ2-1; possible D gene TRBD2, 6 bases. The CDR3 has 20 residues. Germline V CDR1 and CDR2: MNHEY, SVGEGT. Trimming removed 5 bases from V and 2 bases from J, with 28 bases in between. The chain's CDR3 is CASSRKTGTPGRGTYNEQFF. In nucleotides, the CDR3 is TGTGCCAGCAGTCGCAAAACCGGGACTCCCGGCCGGGGTACCTACAATGAGCAGTTCTTC.